One sample yielded the 4 T cell receptor beta chains listed below, sequenced in a study of immune cell composition in non-small cell lung cancer (dated by TCRdb to between 2016 and 2019). The library was generated by the immunoSEQ multiplex PCR assay. TCRdb retrieved this table from immuneACCESS and kept in-frame rearrangements only. Not all clones are present; in checked studies, unresolved V genes account for under half, and no reason is known for the remainder. The sample contains under 1,200 clones, roughly 65% of them found a single time. The biggest ten clones account for around 69% of the sample. Sample: lung tumor tissue. The source of these receptors is a human donor with non-small cell lung cancer.

The chain carries TRBV5-4 and TRBJ1-1; D may be TRBD1 (6 bases). The V end lost 3 bases, the J end lost 8 bases, and 20 bases lay between the germline ends. The CDR3 sequence is 15 residues long. CDR1 SGHNT and CDR2 YYREEE come from the germline V gene (reference sequence). The CDR3 sequence is CASSSGTSSFMEAFF. For the CDR3, the DNA is TGTGCCAGCAGCTCCGGGACATCCTCTTTCATGGAAGCTTTCTTT. The complete variable domain, with remaining parts taken from reference TRBV5-4 and TRBJ1-1, reads ETGVTQSPTHLIKTRGQQVTLRCSSQSGHNTVSWYQQALGQGPQFIFQYYREEENGRGNFPPRFSGLQFPNYSSELNVNALELDDSALYLCASSSGTSSFMEAFFGQGTRLTVV.

V usage is TRBV27 and J usage is TRBJ1-3, with D possibly matching TRBD1 (5 bases). CDR3 size: 15 residues. V shed 2 bases and J shed 3 bases, with 11 bases lying between them. The germline V gene encodes CDR1 MNHEY and CDR2 SMNVEV (reference sequence). The CDR3 region is CASSLVWGGGNTIYF. The CDR3, as DNA: TGTGCCAGCAGTTTAGTATGGGGGGGTGGAAACACCATATATTTT.

The chain combines TRBV28 with TRBJ1-4, with 7 positions matching TRBD1. This CDR3 is 14 amino acids long. Trimming at V came to 5 bases and at J to 6 bases, leaving 6 bases not matched to a gene. Germline loops: CDR1 MDHEN, CDR2 SYDVKM. This CDR3 reads CASSLRQGYEKLFF. The CDR3 DNA is TGTGCCAGCAGTCTGCGACAGGGTTATGAAAAACTGTTTTTT. Together with reference TRBV28 and TRBJ1-4, the CDR3 gives the full variable domain: DVKVTQSSRYLVKRTGEKVFLECVQDMDHENMFWYRQDPGLGLRLIYFSYDVKMKEKGDIPEGYSVSREKKERFSLILESASTNQTSMYLCASSLRQGYEKLFFGSGTQLSVL.

This clone was seen a few times. The chain is built from TRBV27 and TRBJ2-5; TRBD2 matches at 13 bases. This CDR3 has 16 residues. The germline V gene encodes CDR1 MNHEY and CDR2 SMNVEV (reference sequence). Unmatched junction bases numbered 2, after V lost 0 bases and J lost 4 bases. CDR3 in amino acids: CASSLSTSGRTETQYF. CDR3 bases: TGTGCCAGCAGTTTATCGACTAGCGGGAGGACAGAGACCCAGTACTTC.